This entry is about one T cell receptor (beta chain). Antigen: not known. Trimming took off 10 bases at V and 2 bases at J, with 15 bases between the two ends. Looked up from germline, CDR1 is MDHEN and CDR2 is SYDVKM. CDR3 length: 13 residues. Treatment described: oral pan-JAK inhibitor, 5-10 mg twice daily. Collected material from alopecia areata patients comprised lesional scalp punch biopsies and peripheral blood. PBMCs yielded sorted CD4+ and CD8+ T cells. This specimen comes from a study of CD8+ T cells in alopecia areata. Study-level points and caveats: For lesional scalp, especially alopecia totalis/universalis, clonality was higher than in normal scalp.

As the sequencing template, cDNA was produced by extracting RNA and reverse transcribing it. The method was immunoSEQ multiplex PCR; TCRdb's version includes in-frame clones alone and lacks a portion of them. The sample yields approximately 150,000 clones, roughly 86% seen once. Specimen: CD8+ T cells sorted from blood, collected at week 4, from a patient treated with tofacitinib. The source of this sequence is a human donor with alopecia areata. V usage is TRBV28 and J usage is TRBJ2-7, with D perhaps TRBD2 (7 bases). CDR3 protein: CATRGGGAYEQYF. The DNA of the CDR3 is TGTGCCACCCGTGGAGGGGGGGCCTACGAGCAGTACTTC.